These 2 T cell receptor beta chains were sequenced from one sample in a study of shared clonotypes between healthy human individuals. Only in-frame clones appear in the TCRdb table, and some are missing; sequencing was by immunoSEQ multiplex PCR. The profile covers hundreds of thousands of clones, with approximately 74% appearing a single time and over 1.5% taken by the ten largest. Sequenced sample: memory CD4+ T cells sorted from blood. Subset specified: CD45RA-negative fraction. The receptors derive from a woman aged 25 to 39 in good health.

This clone was recorded once. CDR3 coding DNA: TGTGCCAGCAGCGGAACAGCTTTGGGAGGCTACACCTTC. It codes for CASSGTALGGYTF. The V and J genes are TRBV2 and TRBJ1-2; D ambiguous. CDR3 length equals 13 residues. CDR1 SNHLY and CDR2 FYNNEI come from the germline V gene. With 6 bases removed from V and 8 bases from J, the gap between germline ends came to 16 bases.

There are a few counts of this clone. Other DNA sequences in the sample encode the same CDR3. The V and J genes are TRBV9 and TRBJ2-2; tentatively, D is TRBD1 (5 bases). From germline, CDR1 is SGDLS and CDR2 YYNGEE. CDR3 size: 13 residues. Trimming removed 1 base from V and 5 bases from J, with 6 bases in between. CDR3 bases: TGTGCCAGCAGCGTACAGGGTACCGGGGAGCTGTTTTTT. Protein: CASSVQGTGELFF.